Detailed here is one T cell receptor beta chain. The antigen is undetermined. This entry is derived from a study of cytomegalovirus exposure and HLA in healthy donors. Study-wide results and limits: About 87% or about 30% of the time was how often most TCR beta V segments were productive, according to an earlier analysis. On later analysis, the bulk of CMV-associated TCR beta chains appeared to be HLA-restricted.

Primers included in the PCR were 60 Vbeta and 13 Jbeta primers. TCRdb's table, derived via immunoSEQ multiplex PCR, lists solely in-frame clones and lacks some. The profile shows about 170,000 clones, 75% to 85% of them singletons. Between the trimmed V and J ends, which lost 3 bases and 0 bases, there was a span of 12 bases. Germline CDR1 WSHSY, CDR2 SAAADI. The CDR3 runs 15 residues. The V gene is TRBV10-2, the J gene TRBJ2-7; D is possibly TRBD1 (6 bases). Sequencing was performed on PBMCs. The clonotype comes from a woman under 30 in good health and CMV-seronegative. CDR3 sequence: CASSEFRQASYEQYF. CDR3 DNA sequence: TGCGCCAGCAGTGAATTTCGACAGGCCTCCTACGAGCAGTACTTC.